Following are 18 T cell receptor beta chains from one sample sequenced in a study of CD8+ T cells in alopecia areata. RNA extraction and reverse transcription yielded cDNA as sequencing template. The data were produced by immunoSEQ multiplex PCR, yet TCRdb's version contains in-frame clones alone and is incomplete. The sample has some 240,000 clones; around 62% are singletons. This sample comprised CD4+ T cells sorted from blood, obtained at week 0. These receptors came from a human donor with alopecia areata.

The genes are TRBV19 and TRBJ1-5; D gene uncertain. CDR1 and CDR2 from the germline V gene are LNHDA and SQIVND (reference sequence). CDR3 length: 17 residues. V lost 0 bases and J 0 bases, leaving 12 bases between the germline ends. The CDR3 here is CASSIEGRPYSNQPQHF. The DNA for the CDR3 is TGTGCCAGTAGTATAGAAGGCAGGCCTTATAGCAATCAGCCCCAGCATTTT.

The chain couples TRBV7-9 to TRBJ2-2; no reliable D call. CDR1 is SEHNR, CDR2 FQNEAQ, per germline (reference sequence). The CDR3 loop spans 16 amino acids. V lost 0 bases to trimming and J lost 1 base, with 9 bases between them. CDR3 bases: TGTGCCAGCAGCTTAGCGGCCGGATTGAACACCGGGGAGCTGTTTTTT. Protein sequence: CASSLAAGLNTGELFF.

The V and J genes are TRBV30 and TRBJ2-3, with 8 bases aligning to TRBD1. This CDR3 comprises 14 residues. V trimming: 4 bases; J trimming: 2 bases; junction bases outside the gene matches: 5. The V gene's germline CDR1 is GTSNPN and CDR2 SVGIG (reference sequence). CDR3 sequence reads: CAWMTGAYTDTQYF. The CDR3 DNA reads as TGTGCCTGGATGACAGGGGCCTACACAGATACGCAGTATTTT.

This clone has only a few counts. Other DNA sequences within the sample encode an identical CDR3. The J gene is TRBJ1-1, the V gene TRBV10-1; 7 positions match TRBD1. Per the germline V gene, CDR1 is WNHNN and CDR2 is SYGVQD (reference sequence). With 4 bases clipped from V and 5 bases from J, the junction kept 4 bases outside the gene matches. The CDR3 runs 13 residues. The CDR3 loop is CASSAQGGTEAFF. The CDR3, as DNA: TGCGCCAGCAGTGCGCAGGGGGGTACTGAAGCTTTCTTT.

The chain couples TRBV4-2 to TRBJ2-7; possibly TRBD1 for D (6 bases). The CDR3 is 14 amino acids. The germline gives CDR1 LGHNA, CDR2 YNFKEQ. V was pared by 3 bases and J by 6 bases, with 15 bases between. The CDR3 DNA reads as TGTGCCAGCAGCCAGGGCGAAGGGGGACGCGAGCAGTACTTC. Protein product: CASSQGEGGREQYF.

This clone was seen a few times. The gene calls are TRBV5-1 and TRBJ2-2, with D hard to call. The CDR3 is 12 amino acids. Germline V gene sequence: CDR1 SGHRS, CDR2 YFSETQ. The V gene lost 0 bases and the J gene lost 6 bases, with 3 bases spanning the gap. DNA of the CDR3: TGCGCCAGCAGCTTGGATCCCGGGGAGCTGTTTTTT. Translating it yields CASSLDPGELFF.

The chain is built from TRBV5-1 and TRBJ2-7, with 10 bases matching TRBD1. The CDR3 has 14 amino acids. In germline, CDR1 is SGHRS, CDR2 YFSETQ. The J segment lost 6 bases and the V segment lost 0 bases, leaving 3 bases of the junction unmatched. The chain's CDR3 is CASSLEDRGSEQYF. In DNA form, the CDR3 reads TGCGCCAGCAGCTTGGAGGACAGGGGGTCCGAGCAGTACTTC.

CDR3 nucleotide sequence: TGTGCCAGCAGTTCCGGGAGCTCACCAAACTACGAGCAGTACTTC. Translation: CASSSGSSPNYEQYF. The chain employs TRBV6-5 and TRBJ2-7, with a possible D match to TRBD2 (6 bases). This CDR3 has 15 residues. The germline V gene has CDR1 MNHEY and CDR2 SVGAGI. V shed 4 bases and J shed 3 bases, with 16 bases lying between them.

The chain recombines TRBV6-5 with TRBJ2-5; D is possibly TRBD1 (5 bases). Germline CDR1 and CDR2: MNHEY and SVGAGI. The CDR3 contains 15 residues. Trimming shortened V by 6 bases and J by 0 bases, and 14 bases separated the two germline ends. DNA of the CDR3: TGTGCCAGCAGCCTTACGACAGCCAACCAAGAGACCCAGTACTTC. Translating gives CASSLTTANQETQYF.

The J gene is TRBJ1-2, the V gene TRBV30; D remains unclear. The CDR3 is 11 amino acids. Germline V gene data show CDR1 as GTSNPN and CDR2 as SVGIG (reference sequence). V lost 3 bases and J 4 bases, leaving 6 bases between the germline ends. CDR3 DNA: TGTGCCTGGAGCCAGGCCTATGGCTACACCTTC. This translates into CAWSQAYGYTF.

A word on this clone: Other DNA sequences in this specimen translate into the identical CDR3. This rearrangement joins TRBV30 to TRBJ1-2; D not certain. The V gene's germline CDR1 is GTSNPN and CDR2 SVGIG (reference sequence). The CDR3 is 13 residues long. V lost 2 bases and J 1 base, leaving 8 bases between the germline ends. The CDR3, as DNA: TGTGCCTGGAGTTTGGGTATTAACTATGGCTACACCTTC. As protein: CAWSLGINYGYTF.

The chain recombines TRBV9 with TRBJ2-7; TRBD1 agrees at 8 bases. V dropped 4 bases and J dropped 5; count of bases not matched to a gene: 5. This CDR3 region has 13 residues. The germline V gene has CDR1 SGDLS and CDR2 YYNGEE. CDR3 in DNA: TGTGCCAGCAGCCGACAGGGGACCCACGAGCAGTACTTC. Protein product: CASSRQGTHEQYF.

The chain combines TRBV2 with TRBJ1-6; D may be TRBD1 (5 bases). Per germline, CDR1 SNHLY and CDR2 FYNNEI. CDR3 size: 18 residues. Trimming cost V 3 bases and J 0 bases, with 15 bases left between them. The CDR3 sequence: CASSERGSMSSYNSPLHF. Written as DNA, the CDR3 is TGTGCCAGCAGTGAGAGGGGCAGTATGAGCTCCTATAATTCACCCCTCCACTTT.

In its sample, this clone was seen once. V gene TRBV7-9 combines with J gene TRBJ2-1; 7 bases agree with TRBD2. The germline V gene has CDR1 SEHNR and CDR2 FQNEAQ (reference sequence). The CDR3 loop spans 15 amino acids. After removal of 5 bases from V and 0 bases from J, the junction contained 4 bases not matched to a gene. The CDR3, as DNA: TGTGCCAGCAGCGTCGGCGGGAGCTCCTACAATGAGCAGTTCTTC. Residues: CASSVGGSSYNEQFF.

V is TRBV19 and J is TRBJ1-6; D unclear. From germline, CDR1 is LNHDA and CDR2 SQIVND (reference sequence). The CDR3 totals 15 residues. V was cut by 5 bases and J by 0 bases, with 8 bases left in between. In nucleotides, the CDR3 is TGTGCCAGTAGTGAGGGCACCTCCTATAATTCACCCCTCCACTTT. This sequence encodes CASSEGTSYNSPLHF.

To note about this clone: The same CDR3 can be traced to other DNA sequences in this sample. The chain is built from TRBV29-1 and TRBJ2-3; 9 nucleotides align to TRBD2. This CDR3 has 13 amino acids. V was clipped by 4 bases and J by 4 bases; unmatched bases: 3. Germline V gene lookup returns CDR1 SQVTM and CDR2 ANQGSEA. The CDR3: CSVGGRAADTQYF. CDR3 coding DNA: TGCAGCGTTGGCGGGAGGGCCGCAGATACGCAGTATTTT.

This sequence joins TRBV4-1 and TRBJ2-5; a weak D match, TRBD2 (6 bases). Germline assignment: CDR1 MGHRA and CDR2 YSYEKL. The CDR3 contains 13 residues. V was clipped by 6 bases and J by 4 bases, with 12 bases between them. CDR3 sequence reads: CASSQRGGETQYF. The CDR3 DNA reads TGCGCCAGCAGTCAAAGGGGAGGAGAGACCCAGTACTTC.

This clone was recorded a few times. This CDR3 reads CASGIQGARTDTQYF. CDR3 coding DNA: TGTGCCAGCGGAATACAGGGGGCGCGCACAGATACGCAGTATTTT. The gene calls are TRBV6-5 and TRBJ2-3; 9 nucleotides match TRBD1. Trimming took 8 bases from V and 1 from J; bases not matched to a gene: 7. There are 15 residues in the CDR3. The germline CDR1 and CDR2 sequences are MNHEY and SVGAGI.